Presented here are 10 T cell receptor beta chains from one specimen sequenced in a study of T cells after yellow fever vaccination. TCRdb ran MiXCR on the 5' RACE reads and lists one entry per CDR3 protein. The profile shows under 500,000 distinct CDR3 sequences, 18% of them singletons. The sequences come from PBMCs, collected before the yellow fever booster vaccination. Receptor source: a man aged 18 to 29 who received the YFV17D yellow fever vaccine.

This clonotype was counted a few times. The DNA of the CDR3 is TGTGCCAGCAGTGGGCCCCCATCTAGCTTTACCGGGGAGCTGTTTTTT. Translating gives CASSGPPSSFTGELFF. The chain combines TRBV5-5 with TRBJ2-2, with D perhaps TRBD2 (5 bases). Germline assignment: CDR1 SGHKS and CDR2 YYEKEE (reference sequence). CDR3 size: 16 residues. Trimming removed 5 bases at V and 5 bases at J, with 19 bases between. The full variable domain, rest sourced from reference TRBV5-5 and TRBJ2-2, is DAGVTQSPTHLIKTRGQQVTLRCSPISGHKSVSWYQQVLGQGPQFIFQYYEKEERGRGNFPDRFSARQFPNYSSELNVNALLLGDSALYLCASSGPPSSFTGELFFGEGSRLTVL.

The genes are TRBV25-1 and TRBJ1-5; 8 bases match TRBD1. This CDR3 contains 14 residues. The germline V gene encodes CDR1 MGHDK and CDR2 SYGVNS. The ends lost 3 bases at V and 7 bases at J; junction bases unmatched: 5. The CDR3 DNA reads TGTGCCAGCAGTGAGTCAGGGGGCCACCAGCCCCAGCATTTT. Protein: CASSESGGHQPQHF.

This clonotype was detected a few times. V usage is TRBV6-5 and J usage is TRBJ1-4; 11 bases fit TRBD1. Trimming at V came to 5 bases and at J to 8 bases, leaving 1 base not matched to a gene. In germline, CDR1 is MNHEY, CDR2 SVGAGI. CDR3 size: 13 residues. The CDR3 loop is CASSGQGAEKLFF. The CDR3 bases are TGTGCCAGCAGTGGACAGGGGGCGGAAAAACTGTTTTTT.

This clonotype turned up a few times. The rearrangement links TRBV20-1 to TRBJ2-3; 7 bases fit TRBD1. J lost 6 bases, V lost 1 base, and 13 bases had no gene match. The germline V gene encodes CDR1 DFQATT and CDR2 SNEGSKA (reference sequence). This CDR3 is built from 16 residues. The CDR3 sequence is CSARVQKRGLGDTQYF. In DNA form, the CDR3 reads TGCAGTGCTAGAGTCCAGAAAAGGGGGCTCGGGGATACGCAGTATTTT.

The gene calls are TRBV7-6 and TRBJ1-4; 8 positions agree with TRBD1. CDR3 size: 15 residues. V lost 3 bases, J lost 8 bases, and 8 bases stayed unmatched. Germline V gene data show CDR1 as SGHVS and CDR2 as FNYEAQ. CDR3 residues: CASSFSTGEAEKLFF. CDR3 nucleotides: TGTGCCAGCAGCTTCTCGACAGGGGAGGCAGAAAAACTGTTTTTT.

This clonotype was seen more than once but under ten times. The chain links TRBV15 to TRBJ2-1; D uncertain. The CDR3 is 13 amino acids. Germline loops: CDR1 LNHNV, CDR2 YYDKDF (reference sequence). Between the trimmed V and J ends, which lost 2 bases and 16 bases, there was a span of 18 bases. The CDR3 reads CATSRSTSLTPFF. As DNA, the CDR3 is TGTGCCACCAGCAGATCTACCTCCTTAACCCCCTTCTTC.

In its sample, this clonotype was seen many times. This sequence joins TRBV20-1 and TRBJ1-3, with D perhaps matching TRBD1 (5 bases). Germline values: CDR1 DFQATT, CDR2 SNEGSKA (reference sequence). Trimming left V 3 bases short and J 3 bases short, with 12 bases between. The CDR3 has 14 amino acids. DNA of the CDR3: TGCAGTGCTAGCTTTTTGGGGGTTGGAAACACCATATATTTT. Residues: CSASFLGVGNTIYF.

This clonotype was seen only a few times. The chain recombines TRBV5-1 with TRBJ1-6, with D uncertain. This CDR3 spans 13 amino acids. V was shortened by 1 base and J by 5 bases, with 4 bases between the two germline ends. The germline V gene encodes CDR1 SGHRS and CDR2 YFSETQ. CDR3 sequence: CASSLSDNSPLHF. CDR3 nucleotide sequence: TGCGCCAGCAGCTTGAGTGATAATTCACCCCTCCACTTT.

This clonotype was observed a few times. The chain joins TRBV7-9 to TRBJ1-5; 8 nucleotides match TRBD1. The V gene end was trimmed by 4 bases and the J gene end by 4 bases; junction bases not matched to a gene: 6. Germline assignment: CDR1 SEHNR and CDR2 FQNEAQ (reference sequence). CDR3 length: 15 amino acids. CDR3 in amino acids: CASSSFGQGNQPQHF. The CDR3, as DNA: TGTGCCAGCAGCTCCTTCGGACAGGGAAATCAGCCCCAGCATTTT.

A few counts support this clonotype. This rearrangement joins TRBV20-1 to TRBJ2-3, with D tentatively TRBD2 (6 bases). V lost 3 bases to trimming and J lost 1 base, with 11 bases between them. This CDR3 comprises 14 residues. Germline values: CDR1 DFQATT, CDR2 SNEGSKA (reference sequence). In DNA form, the CDR3 reads TGCAGTGCTAGGCCCGGGGGAGGCACAGATACGCAGTATTTT. Its protein is CSARPGGGTDTQYF.